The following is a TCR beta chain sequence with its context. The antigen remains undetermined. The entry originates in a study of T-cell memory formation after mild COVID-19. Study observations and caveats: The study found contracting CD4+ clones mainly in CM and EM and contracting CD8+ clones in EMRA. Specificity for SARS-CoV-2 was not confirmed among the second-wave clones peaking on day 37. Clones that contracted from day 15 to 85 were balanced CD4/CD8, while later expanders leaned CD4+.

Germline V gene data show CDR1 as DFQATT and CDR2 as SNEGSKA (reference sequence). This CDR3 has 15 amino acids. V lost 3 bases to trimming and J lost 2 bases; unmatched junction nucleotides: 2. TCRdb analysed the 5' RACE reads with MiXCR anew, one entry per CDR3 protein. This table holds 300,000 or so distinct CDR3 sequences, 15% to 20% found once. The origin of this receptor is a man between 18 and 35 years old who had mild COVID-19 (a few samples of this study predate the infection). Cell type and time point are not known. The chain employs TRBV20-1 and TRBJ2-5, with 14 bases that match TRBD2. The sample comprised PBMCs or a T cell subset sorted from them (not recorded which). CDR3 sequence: CSARRTSGGQETQYF. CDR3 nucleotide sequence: TGCAGTGCTAGGAGGACTAGCGGGGGGCAAGAGACCCAGTACTTC.